This is a list of T cell receptor beta chains from one sample in a study of blood T cell repertoires in COVID-19. Clones were sequenced by immunoSEQ multiplex PCR, and TCRdb holds only the in-frame ones, with some missing. Seen here are almost 400,000 clones, roughly 86% observed once, and the top ten hold under 3%. The sequenced material came from peripheral blood. The source of these receptors is a woman aged 55 to 70 with COVID-19, enrolled during active disease. The CDR3 runs from the conserved cysteine through the conserved F or W. The D gene is left open where the match is weak. Expanded clones are given a class, and other clones once, few, many or no size at all.

cdr3_nt cdr3_aa j_call v_call clone_size d_call
TGTGCCAGCAGTGAACAGGGGGTGCCTTACAATGAGCAGTTCTTC CASSEQGVPYNEQFF TRBJ2-1 TRBV6-1 once TRBD1
TGTGCCAGTAGCCTTGACCCCGGACTATACAATGAGCAGTTCTTC CASSLDPGLYNEQFF TRBJ2-1 TRBV19 . .
TGCGCCAGCAGCTTGGACGGTGGACAGACCAAAAACATTCAGTACTTC CASSLDGGQTKNIQYF TRBJ2-4 TRBV5-1 . .
TGTGCCAGCATCGCGGGACTTAACTATGGCTACACCTTC CASIAGLNYGYTF TRBJ1-2 TRBV6-5 . .
TGTGCCAGCAGCTTAGGCCAGGGTGGTGGGGATGAGCAGTTCTTC CASSLGQGGGDEQFF TRBJ2-1 TRBV11-3 . .
TGTGCCAGCAGCCCCCAGCGGTATGGCTACACCTTC CASSPQRYGYTF TRBJ1-2 TRBV11-2 few .
TGTGCCAGCAGTCCCGGGGGTAGCGAGCAGTACTTC CASSPGGSEQYF TRBJ2-7 TRBV11-3 . .
TGTGCCAGCAGTTACTCGTTACAGAGCACAAATTCACCCCTCCACTTT CASSYSLQSTNSPLHF TRBJ1-6 TRBV6-5 . .
TGTGCCAGTAGTATGGGGGCTGCTTGGAGAGCACCCCTCCACTTT CASSMGAAWRAPLHF TRBJ1-6 TRBV19 . .
TGCGCCAGCAGCTTGTTAGCGGGGGAGCGCGATACGCAGTATTTT CASSLLAGERDTQYF TRBJ2-3 TRBV5-1 . TRBD2
TGCAGTGCCGGGACAGGGGAGACCCAGTACTTC CSAGTGETQYF TRBJ2-5 TRBV20-1 few TRBD1
TGTGCCAGTAGTCCTCGCGGGGAGGGAACCGGGGAGCTGTTTTTT CASSPRGEGTGELFF TRBJ2-2 TRBV19 . TRBD2
TGTGCCAGCAGAAGGCAGGGGGTTGGAGGGAGCAATCAGCCCCAGCATTTT CASRRQGVGGSNQPQHF TRBJ1-5 TRBV27 . TRBD1
TGTGCCAGCAGCTTAAATAGCGGGGGCCCAGATACGCAGTATTTT CASSLNSGGPDTQYF TRBJ2-3 TRBV7-7 . TRBD2
TGTGCCAGCAGCCCGGGTGCAACTAATGAAAAACTGTTTTTT CASSPGATNEKLFF TRBJ1-4 TRBV5-5 . .
TGTGCCAGCAGTTACTCGATAGCGGGGGTACAGTTCTTC CASSYSIAGVQFF TRBJ2-1 TRBV6-5 . TRBD2
TGTGCCAGCAGTCCCGAGGGACTAGCGGGGGGCTCGAACACCGGGGAGCTGTTTTTT CASSPEGLAGGSNTGELFF TRBJ2-2 TRBV28 . TRBD2
TGTGCCAGCAGTGAAGTTCTAGAGCAGTATTTT CASSEVLEQYF TRBJ2-3 TRBV2 . .
TGTGCCAGCAGTGAAAGCCCGATGATAAATGAAAAACTGTTTTTT CASSESPMINEKLFF TRBJ1-4 TRBV6-1 . .
TGTGCCAGCAGCCTTGAAACAGGGAGTAGCAATCAGCCCCAGCATTTT CASSLETGSSNQPQHF TRBJ1-5 TRBV3-1/TRBV3-2 . .
TGTGCCAGCAGCTTAATTAGCGGGACTTCCTACGAGCAGTACTTC CASSLISGTSYEQYF TRBJ2-7 TRBV7-2 . TRBD2
TGTGCCAGCTCACCCGGGATCAATTCACCCCTCCACTTT CASSPGINSPLHF TRBJ1-6 TRBV18 . .
TGCGCCAGCAGCCTTGCCGGGACAGAGAGGAAGGGCTATGGCTACACCTTC CASSLAGTERKGYGYTF TRBJ1-2 TRBV4-1 . TRBD1
TGTGCCAGCAGCATCGCGGGACCACCCGGAGCCGAGCAGTACTTC CASSIAGPPGAEQYF TRBJ2-7 TRBV9 . .
TGTGCCAGCGGACAGGCCTATGGCTACACCTTC CASGQAYGYTF TRBJ1-2 TRBV7-9 . TRBD1
TGCGCCAGCGCCTCTTACGGGGGAAACAATGAGCAGTTCTTC CASASYGGNNEQFF TRBJ2-1 TRBV5-1 . .
TGTGCCAGCAGTGAATACCTCTTAGCGGGGGGCTACAATGAGCAGTTCTTC CASSEYLLAGGYNEQFF TRBJ2-1 TRBV2 . TRBD2
TGTGCCAGCAGGGGACAGGGGAGAAGTAATGAAAAACTGTTTTTT CASRGQGRSNEKLFF TRBJ1-4 TRBV2 . TRBD1
TGTGCCACCAGTGATACAGGGTCCAGCACCGGGGAGCTGTTTTTT CATSDTGSSTGELFF TRBJ2-2 TRBV24-1 . .
TGCAGCGTTGCCCGCGAACAGGGTGAAGCTTTCTTT CSVAREQGEAFF TRBJ1-1 TRBV29-1 few .
TGTGCCAGCAGTTCGGACAGGGGAAACACCATATATTTT CASSSDRGNTIYF TRBJ1-3 TRBV6-5 few TRBD1
TGTGCCAGCAGTTCTTCCGGGCGACAGGGGCGTGGGGGCTACACCTTC CASSSSGRQGRGGYTF TRBJ1-2 TRBV6-6 few TRBD1
TGTGCCAGCAGCTTGGCGGGACAGGGGGCTTACGAGCAGTACTTC CASSLAGQGAYEQYF TRBJ2-7 TRBV5-5 . TRBD1
TGTGCCAGCAGTGACTATATCAGGGGGAATTACTATGGCTACACCTTC CASSDYIRGNYYGYTF TRBJ1-2 TRBV6-1 few TRBD1
TGTGCCAGCAGGCGTGGACAGGGTAACTATGGCTACACCTTC CASRRGQGNYGYTF TRBJ1-2 TRBV9 . TRBD1
TGTGCCAGCAGCTCTCCTCCAACGCCAGGGGTCACAGATACGCAGTATTTT CASSSPPTPGVTDTQYF TRBJ2-3 TRBV9 . .
TGTGCCAGCAGCCCCCGGGAGGGGAGAAAGGGGTACGAGCAGTACTTC CASSPREGRKGYEQYF TRBJ2-7 TRBV9 many TRBD2
TGTGCCGGGCAGACAGGGACTAGCACAGATACGCAGTATTTT CAGQTGTSTDTQYF TRBJ2-3 TRBV2 . .
TGTGCCAGCTCACCGACTAGCGGGGGGCTTACGACCTACAATGAGCAGTTCTTC CASSPTSGGLTTYNEQFF TRBJ2-1 TRBV18 . TRBD2
TGTGCCAGCAGCCCCCCGTCTTCCTCATGGGCCTTTAACTATGGCTACACCTTC CASSPPSSSWAFNYGYTF TRBJ1-2 TRBV9 . .
TGTGCCAGCAGCTACGGAACGGGACAGGCGAGAAACACCATATATTTT CASSYGTGQARNTIYF TRBJ1-3 TRBV13 . TRBD1
TGCGCCAGCAGCTTGGGAGGGGGCAATGGAAAACTGTTTTTT CASSLGGGNGKLFF TRBJ1-4 TRBV5-1 . TRBD1
TGTGCCAGCAGCGTAACCCTTCCGGGACTAGCGAAGAGAAGCACAGATACGCAGTATTTT CASSVTLPGLAKRSTDTQYF TRBJ2-3 TRBV9 . TRBD2
TGTGCCAGCAGCCAAGGTCAGTTGAACACTGAAGCTTTCTTT CASSQGQLNTEAFF TRBJ1-1 TRBV4-2 once .
TGTGCCAGCAGCCCCCTCGGGACAAATGAGCAGTTCTTC CASSPLGTNEQFF TRBJ2-1 TRBV3-1/TRBV3-2 once .
TGTGCCAGCAAGCTTTCAGATACGCAGTATTTT CASKLSDTQYF TRBJ2-3 TRBV4-2 . .
TGTGCCAGCAGCCAACCCGGACAGTTAATCTACGAGCAGTACTTC CASSQPGQLIYEQYF TRBJ2-7 TRBV6-5 . .
TGTGCCAGCTCGACAGGCCCCGGGCTCCTCCACTTT CASSTGPGLLHF TRBJ1-6 TRBV28 . .
TGTGCCAGCTCACCACGAGCAGGGCCGGCTAACTATGGCTACACCTTC CASSPRAGPANYGYTF TRBJ1-2 TRBV18 . .
TGTGCCAGCAGCTTGGGGGACAGGGCGGGAAACACCATATATTTT CASSLGDRAGNTIYF TRBJ1-3 TRBV5-4 . TRBD1
TGTGCCAGCAGCCGCCCGGGAGGGTCGAGAAACACCATATATTTT CASSRPGGSRNTIYF TRBJ1-3 TRBV5-6 . .
TGTGCCAGCAGTGACTACCCAGGGGTGAACACTGAAGCTTTCTTT CASSDYPGVNTEAFF TRBJ1-1 TRBV2 . .
TGTGCCAGCAGCTCTGCCTTTCCCGGGACAGGGGGCGGGAGCACAGATACGCAGTATTTT CASSSAFPGTGGGSTDTQYF TRBJ2-3 TRBV9 few TRBD1
TGTGCCAGCCGACTAGCGGGGGGGCCTGAGCAGTTCTTC CASRLAGGPEQFF TRBJ2-1 TRBV3-1/TRBV3-2 once TRBD2
TGTGCCAGCAGTTTACACGGGACAGGGAACTACTACGAGCAGTACTTC CASSLHGTGNYYEQYF TRBJ2-7 TRBV28 once TRBD1
TGTGCCAGCAGCTTACGGCCCGCCAGTGACAGGCTTAGGAACACTGAAGCTTTCTTT CASSLRPASDRLRNTEAFF TRBJ1-1 TRBV7-2 . .
TGCGCCAGCAGCTTGGCCGGGGAAGTAAACACCGGGGAGCTGTTTTTT CASSLAGEVNTGELFF TRBJ2-2 TRBV5-1 . .
TGTGCCAGTAGACCCCTGGGACAGGGGAATATTCGGAACACCGGGGAGCTGTTTTTT CASRPLGQGNIRNTGELFF TRBJ2-2 TRBV19 . TRBD1
TGTGCCAGCAGCCTACTAGAGGTGGGCGCTGAAGCTTTCTTT CASSLLEVGAEAFF TRBJ1-1 TRBV9 . .
TGTGCCAGCAGGAAGGACAGCTCCACCGGGGAGCTGTTTTTT CASRKDSSTGELFF TRBJ2-2 TRBV2 . .